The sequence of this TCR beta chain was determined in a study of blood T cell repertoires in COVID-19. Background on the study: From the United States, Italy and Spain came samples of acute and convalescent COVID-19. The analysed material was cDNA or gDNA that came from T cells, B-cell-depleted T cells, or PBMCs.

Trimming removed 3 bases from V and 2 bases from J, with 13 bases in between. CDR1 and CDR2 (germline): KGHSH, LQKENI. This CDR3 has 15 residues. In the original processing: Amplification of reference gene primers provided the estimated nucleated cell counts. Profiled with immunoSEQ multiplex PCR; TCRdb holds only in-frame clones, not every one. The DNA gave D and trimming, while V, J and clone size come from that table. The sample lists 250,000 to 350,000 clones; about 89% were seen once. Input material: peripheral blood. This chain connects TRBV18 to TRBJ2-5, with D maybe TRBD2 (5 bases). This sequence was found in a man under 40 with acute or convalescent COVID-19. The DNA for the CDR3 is TGTGCCAGCTCACCTCGACTAAGCCAACAAGAGACCCAGTACTTC. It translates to CASSPRLSQQETQYF.